The 28 T cell receptor beta chains in this list originate from one sample, sequenced in a study of cytomegalovirus exposure and HLA in healthy donors. Use of 60 Vbeta and 13 Jbeta primers characterized the PCR. Assay used: immunoSEQ multiplex PCR; TCRdb lists only in-frame clones, some missing. The table has 100,000 to 150,000 clones, around four fifths seen once. Material for sequencing was PBMCs. Receptors were obtained from a boy aged 5 to 17 in good health and CMV-seronegative.

The sample holds a few counts of this clone. This sequence joins TRBV5-1 and TRBJ1-2; TRBD1 agrees at 7 bases. The CDR3 is 15 amino acids. In germline, CDR1 is SGHRS, CDR2 YFSETQ. J gave up 0 bases and V 0 bases, and 2 bases lay outside the gene matches. This chain's CDR3 is CASSLAGTANYGYTF. CDR3 sequence (DNA): TGCGCCAGCAGCTTGGCCGGGACAGCTAACTATGGCTACACCTTC.

The chain combines TRBV30 with TRBJ1-3, with D hard to call. CDR1 GTSNPN and CDR2 SVGIG come from the germline V gene (reference sequence). The CDR3 totals 14 residues. Trimming pared 2 bases from V and 0 bases from J, leaving 8 bases between. CDR3 sequence: CAWSRRNSGNTIYF. The CDR3 DNA follows: TGTGCCTGGAGTCGCAGGAACTCTGGAAACACCATATATTTT. The variable domain in full, with the rest retrieved from reference TRBV30 and TRBJ1-3, is SQTIHQWPATLVQPVGSPLSLECTVEGTSNPNLYWYRQAAGRGLQLLFYSVGIGQISSEVPQNLSASRPQDRQFILSSKKLLLSDSGFYLCAWSRRNSGNTIYFGEGSWLTVV.

The chain links TRBV4-3 to TRBJ2-7; TRBD2 is a possible D gene (6 bases). CDR1 and CDR2 from the germline V gene are LGHNA and YSLEER. Trimming removed 1 base at V and 6 bases at J, with 22 bases between. CDR3 length equals 17 residues. The CDR3 protein is CASSQVGMGGGGGEQYF. The CDR3 bases are TGCGCCAGCAGCCAAGTGGGGATGGGCGGTGGGGGAGGCGAGCAGTACTTC.

This rearrangement joins TRBV15 to TRBJ2-3, with 8 bases fitting TRBD2. Trimming at V came to 0 bases and at J to 1 base, leaving 6 bases not matched to a gene. This CDR3 has 17 amino acids. In germline, CDR1 is LNHNV, CDR2 YYDKDF (reference sequence). The CDR3 bases are TGTGCCACCAGCAGAGATGCCACTAGCGGACGCACAGATACGCAGTATTTT. Residues: CATSRDATSGRTDTQYF.

The gene calls are TRBV9 and TRBJ2-1, with TRBD2 matching over 11 bases. Trimming at V came to 3 bases and at J to 8 bases, leaving 7 bases not matched to a gene. In germline, CDR1 is SGDLS, CDR2 YYNGEE. The CDR3 covers 15 residues. This CDR3 reads CASSATSGTGDEQFF. For the CDR3, the DNA is TGTGCCAGCAGCGCGACTAGCGGGACGGGTGATGAGCAGTTCTTC.

The V call is TRBV9, the J call TRBJ1-2; the D is unclear. The CDR3 consists of 15 residues. The germline CDR1 and CDR2 sequences are SGDLS and YYNGEE. The V gene lost 4 bases and the J gene lost 8 bases, with 21 bases spanning the gap. CDR3 loop: CASSPPEVPVRGYTF. The CDR3 DNA sequence: TGTGCCAGCAGCCCCCCCGAGGTCCCGGTGCGGGGCTACACCTTC. The whole variable domain, filled in from reference TRBV9 and TRBJ1-2, reads DSGVTQTPKHLITATGQRVTLRCSPRSGDLSVYWYQQSLDQGLQFLIQYYNGEERAKGNILERFSAQQFPDLHSELNLSSLELGDSALYFCASSPPEVPVRGYTFGSGTRLTVV.

The rearrangement uses TRBV5-4 and TRBJ1-6; 11 nucleotides line up with TRBD1. This CDR3 is built from 16 residues. The germline V gene has CDR1 SGHNT and CDR2 YYREEE (reference sequence). The J segment lost 7 bases and the V segment lost 1 base, leaving 4 bases of the junction unmatched. DNA for the CDR3: TGTGCCAGCAGCTTGTTGGACAGGGGGCCGAATTCACCCCTCCACTTT. Its translation is CASSLLDRGPNSPLHF.

The chain carries TRBV6-5 and TRBJ2-1; a possible D gene is TRBD1 (7 bases). This CDR3 is 15 amino acids long. Germline lookup yields CDR1 MNHEY and CDR2 SVGAGI. V lost 6 bases and J lost 7, with 19 bases in between. The DNA of the CDR3 is TGTGCCAGCAGCTCGTCAGGGGGGAGGAGGAATGAGCAGTTCTTC. This sequence encodes CASSSSGGRRNEQFF.

With respect to this clone: At one end the junction does not follow the germline gene, possibly because of a read error. This chain links TRBV30 with TRBJ2-7, with 7 bases aligning to TRBD2. From germline, CDR1 is GTSNPN and CDR2 SVGIG (reference sequence). The CDR3 has 15 residues. The CDR3 nucleotides read TGTGCCTGGAGTAGGGGCGGGAGTAATGCCTACGAGCAGTGCTTC. Amino acid sequence: CAWSRGGSNAYEQCF.

CDR3 nucleotide sequence: TGCGCCAGCAGCTTGGAAGTGACCGGGACTAAAAGCACAGATACGCAGTATTTT. Translating it yields CASSLEVTGTKSTDTQYF. This chain connects TRBV5-1 to TRBJ2-3, with 7 bases identical to TRBD2. With 0 bases clipped from V and 0 bases from J, the junction kept 10 bases outside the gene matches. The CDR3 spans 18 residues. Germline V gene data show CDR1 as SGHRS and CDR2 as YFSETQ.

The chain carries TRBV30 and TRBJ2-5; D perhaps matches TRBD2 (6 bases). The CDR3 spans 11 residues. The germline V gene encodes CDR1 GTSNPN and CDR2 SVGIG (reference sequence). Trimming took off 4 bases at V and 5 bases at J, with 8 bases between the two ends. The CDR3 nucleotides read TGTGCCTGGAACGGAGGGGAGACCCAGTACTTC. This encodes CAWNGGETQYF.

The rearrangement links TRBV5-1 to TRBJ2-1, with 7 bases aligning to TRBD1. The CDR3 is made up of 14 amino acids. Germline trimming cut 4 bases from V and 6 bases from J; bases unmatched to any gene: 7. Germline V gene sequence: CDR1 SGHRS, CDR2 YFSETQ. The CDR3 DNA sequence: TGCGCCAGCAGCCCCGCCAGGGGGTTCAATGAGCAGTTCTTC. This sequence encodes CASSPARGFNEQFF.

The chain recombines TRBV29-1 with TRBJ1-2; D unclear. The CDR3 contains 13 residues. V was cut by 0 bases and J by 7 bases, with 12 bases left in between. Germline-derived CDR1 and CDR2 are SQVTM and ANQGSEA. The CDR3, as DNA: TGCAGCGTTGAAGAATTGGCGGGGTCTGGCTACACCTTC. Encoded protein: CSVEELAGSGYTF.

The chain is built from TRBV30 and TRBJ1-2; the D is unclear. Per the germline V gene, CDR1 is GTSNPN and CDR2 is SVGIG (reference sequence). V lost 3 bases and J lost 1, with 12 bases in between. CDR3 size: 14 residues. The CDR3 loop is CAWRTSRDNYGYTF. The CDR3 region has the DNA TGTGCCTGGAGGACCTCACGGGATAACTATGGCTACACCTTC.

The CDR3 reads CAIRGDRGPYEQYF. The CDR3 region has the DNA TGTGCCATCAGAGGGGACAGGGGGCCCTACGAGCAGTACTTC. J is TRBJ2-7 and V is TRBV10-3; the match to TRBD1 covers 12 bases. Germline CDR1 is ENHRY and CDR2 is SYGVKD. V lost 6 bases, J lost 2 bases, and 2 bases stayed unmatched. This CDR3 comprises 14 residues.

The chain carries TRBV30 and TRBJ2-5; 12 positions match TRBD2. CDR1 GTSNPN and CDR2 SVGIG come from the germline V gene (reference sequence). This CDR3 has 15 amino acids. The ends lost 2 bases at V and 2 bases at J; junction bases unmatched: 3. The CDR3 DNA is TGTGCCTGGAGTACAGGACTAGCGGGACAAGAGACCCAGTACTTC. Its protein is CAWSTGLAGQETQYF.

The V and J genes are TRBV10-3 and TRBJ2-7; a weak D match, TRBD1 (5 bases). The CDR3 loop spans 11 amino acids. Trimming removed 4 bases from V and 12 bases from J, with 13 bases in between. CDR1 ENHRY and CDR2 SYGVKD come from the germline V gene. CDR3 sequence reads: CAISAQGIPYF. In DNA, the CDR3 is TGTGCCATCAGTGCTCAGGGAATTCCGTACTTC.

The rearrangement uses TRBV5-1 and TRBJ2-7; D is possibly TRBD2 (8 bases). The CDR3 runs to 23 residues. CDR1 is SGHRS and CDR2 is YFSETQ in the germline V gene. The V end was cut by 4 bases, the J end by 3 bases, with 41 bases between. CDR3 in DNA: TGCGCCAGCAGCGTACCGGGGCAGGGGGACCGGGAGGGCCCAACAAACGGGTTCTACGAGCAGTACTTC. It translates to CASSVPGQGDREGPTNGFYEQYF.

A few counts support this clone. CDR3 sequence reads: CASRGGFANTGELFF. CDR3 coding DNA: TGTGCCAGTAGGGGGGGGTTCGCGAACACCGGGGAGCTGTTTTTT. This rearrangement joins TRBV19 to TRBJ2-2; 7 bases map to TRBD2. The germline gives CDR1 LNHDA, CDR2 SQIVND (reference sequence). This CDR3 spans 15 amino acids. The ends lost 6 bases at V and 0 bases at J; junction bases unmatched: 4.

This chain connects TRBV5-1 to TRBJ1-1; 11 nucleotides match TRBD1. The germline gives CDR1 SGHRS, CDR2 YFSETQ. There are 16 residues in the CDR3. V lost 2 bases and J lost 1; bases outside the gene matches: 4. CDR3 residues: CASSLGTGGRNTEAFF. CDR3 coding DNA: TGCGCCAGCAGCTTAGGGACAGGGGGTAGGAACACTGAAGCTTTCTTT.

The rearrangement links TRBV7-9 to TRBJ2-7, with D maybe TRBD1 (6 bases). Germline CDR1 reads SEHNR; CDR2 reads FQNEAQ (reference sequence). V lost 1 base, J lost 6 bases, and 10 bases lay in between. This CDR3 spans 13 amino acids. The CDR3 region has the DNA TGTGCCAGCAGCTTAGGGGGGCCGGGCGAGCAGTACTTC. It translates to CASSLGGPGEQYF.

This sequence joins TRBV14 and TRBJ2-1; possible D gene TRBD1, 5 bases. V lost 4 bases and J 3 bases, leaving 10 bases between the germline ends. Germline V gene lookup returns CDR1 SGHDN and CDR2 FVKESK. This CDR3 region has 14 residues. The CDR3 DNA is TGTGCCAGCAGCCTCTTGACAGACTACAATGAGCAGTTCTTC. Protein sequence: CASSLLTDYNEQFF.

V and J are TRBV7-3 and TRBJ2-1; D unresolved. The CDR3 consists of 13 residues. Trimming took 1 base from V and 12 from J, leaving 13 bases between them. The V gene's germline CDR1 is SGHTA and CDR2 FQGTGA. DNA for the CDR3: TGTGCCAGCAGCTTAAACGCCGTCTCCGGGCAGTTCTTC. As protein: CASSLNAVSGQFF.

CDR3 DNA: TGTGCCAGCAGTTCGGGGGTTAGCTCCTACAATGAGCAGTTCTTC. Residues: CASSSGVSSYNEQFF. V and J are TRBV6-5 and TRBJ2-1; D perhaps matches TRBD2 (6 bases). The germline V and J ends were trimmed by 4 bases and 0 bases, with 10 bases remaining between them. Germline lookup yields CDR1 MNHEY and CDR2 SVGAGI. The CDR3 has 15 residues.

This rearrangement joins TRBV9 to TRBJ2-1; perhaps TRBD1 as D (5 bases). V lost 0 bases, J lost 5 bases, and 12 bases lay in between. The CDR3 spans 15 residues. Germline V lookup: CDR1 SGDLS, CDR2 YYNGEE. The DNA of the CDR3 is TGTGCCAGCAGCGTAGGGGCAGGGTTTAACAATGAGCAGTTCTTC. It codes for CASSVGAGFNNEQFF.

The rearrangement joins TRBV30 to TRBJ2-5; D ambiguous. The end of the DNA is better explained by TRBJ2-7, so the J call may be wrong. This CDR3 has 12 residues. The germline gives CDR1 GTSNPN, CDR2 SVGIG (reference sequence). The DNA of the CDR3 is TGTGCCTGGAGCCCTATCTCCTACGAGCAGTACTTC. The encoded protein is CAWSPISYEQYF.

The chain joins TRBV7-9 to TRBJ1-2, with D possibly matching TRBD1 (5 bases). Trimming pared 1 base from V and 0 bases from J, leaving 18 bases between. The germline V gene has CDR1 SEHNR and CDR2 FQNEAQ (reference sequence). The CDR3 runs 18 residues. CDR3 DNA sequence: TGTGCCAGCAGCTTAGAATTTACCCGGACAACTTCTAACTATGGCTACACCTTC. It yields the protein CASSLEFTRTTSNYGYTF.

The chain couples TRBV30 to TRBJ1-6; possibly TRBD1 for D (6 bases). CDR3 length: 15 residues. Germline assignment: CDR1 GTSNPN and CDR2 SVGIG (reference sequence). Trimming left V 7 bases short and J 3 bases short, with 16 bases between. CDR3 DNA sequence: TGTGCCTCCGGGGGGCAGGACAACTATAATTCACCCCTCCACTTT. It codes for CASGGQDNYNSPLHF. Looking up the rest from reference TRBV30 and TRBJ1-6 gives the full variable domain: SQTIHQWPATLVQPVGSPLSLECTVEGTSNPNLYWYRQAAGRGLQLLFYSVGIGQISSEVPQNLSASRPQDRQFILSSKKLLLSDSGFYLCASGGQDNYNSPLHFGNGTRLTVT.